The 22 T cell receptor beta chains below all came from one sample that was sequenced in a study of cytomegalovirus exposure and HLA in healthy donors. Both 60 Vbeta primers and 13 Jbeta primers went into the PCR. Sequencing used immunoSEQ multiplex PCR; TCRdb keeps in-frame clones, though not all of them. The sample records some 120,000 clones, approximately 68% being singletons. Sequencing was done on a sample of PBMCs. Source of these receptors: a man under 40 in good health and CMV-seropositive.

The rearrangement joins TRBV27 to TRBJ1-5, with D unresolved. V lost 2 bases and J 3 bases, leaving 5 bases between the germline ends. CDR1 MNHEY and CDR2 SMNVEV come from the germline V gene (reference sequence). This CDR3 is 13 amino acids long. CDR3 DNA: TGTGCCAGCAGTTTACGCTACAATCAGCCCCAGCATTTT. Encoded protein: CASSLRYNQPQHF.

This clone was seen more than once but under ten times. This chain links TRBV19 with TRBJ2-7, with D perhaps matching TRBD1 (5 bases). The germline V gene encodes CDR1 LNHDA and CDR2 SQIVND (reference sequence). The CDR3 sequence is 14 residues long. Trimming stripped 2 bases from V and 2 bases from J, with 10 bases between. CDR3 DNA: TGTGCCAGTAGTATATCAAGGGGCACCTACGAGCAGTACTTC. This translates into CASSISRGTYEQYF.

V usage is TRBV18 and J usage is TRBJ2-5; TRBD2 matches at 11 bases. CDR1 and CDR2 (germline): KGHSH, LQKENI. The CDR3 length is 16 residues. Trimming at V came to 3 bases and at J to 2 bases, leaving 5 bases not matched to a gene. The CDR3 spells CASSPRLAGGQETQYF. The CDR3 nucleotides read TGTGCCAGCTCACCTAGGCTAGCGGGAGGACAAGAGACCCAGTACTTC.

This clone has more than one count but fewer than ten. CDR3 amino acids: CASSLWTGNNEQFF. The CDR3 coding sequence is TGTGCCAGCAGCTTATGGACAGGGAACAATGAGCAGTTCTTC. The V gene is TRBV9, the J gene TRBJ2-1; 8 positions match TRBD1. Germline values: CDR1 SGDLS, CDR2 YYNGEE. With 4 bases clipped from V and 5 bases from J, the junction kept 5 bases outside the gene matches. The CDR3 length is 14 residues.

The chain carries TRBV4-1 and TRBJ2-5, with a possible D match to TRBD1 (6 bases). V was cut by 0 bases and J by 3 bases, with 14 bases left in between. Per germline, CDR1 MGHRA and CDR2 YSYEKL. The CDR3 is made up of 16 amino acids. The CDR3 DNA reads TGCGCCAGCAGCCAAGATATACGCAACAGGGAAGAGACCCAGTACTTC. Translated: CASSQDIRNREETQYF.

This clone showed up just a few times. This chain uses TRBV9 with TRBJ2-3, with 7 bases identical to TRBD2. V gave up 0 bases and J gave up 5 bases; unmatched junction bases: 6. This CDR3 contains 15 residues. CDR1 and CDR2 (germline): SGDLS, YYNGEE. Here the CDR3 reads CASSVGGSGIDTQYF. CDR3 nucleotide sequence: TGTGCCAGCAGCGTAGGCGGGAGTGGAATAGATACGCAGTATTTT.

The rearrangement uses TRBV29-1 and TRBJ2-5; D is uncertain. V lost 6 bases, J lost 3 bases, and 17 bases lay in between. The CDR3 has 14 amino acids. The V gene's germline CDR1 is SQVTM and CDR2 ANQGSEA. The CDR3 nucleotides read TGCAGCGTCGCCGTTAGTCAGGTCAAAGAGACCCAGTACTTC. Its translation: CSVAVSQVKETQYF.

Only a few counts were recorded for this clone. Written as DNA, the CDR3 is TGCAGCGTGTACCGGGACAGTGATGGCTACACCTTC. Amino acid sequence: CSVYRDSDGYTF. The rearrangement uses TRBV29-1 and TRBJ1-2; 7 bases are shared with TRBD1. There are 12 residues in the CDR3. The V segment lost 6 bases and the J segment 6 bases; nucleotides outside the gene matches: 7. Germline V gene data show CDR1 as SQVTM and CDR2 as ANQGSEA.

This chain uses TRBV28 with TRBJ1-1; weak D call: TRBD1 (6 bases). V lost 1 base to trimming and J lost 0 bases, with 12 bases between them. Looked up from germline, CDR1 is MDHEN and CDR2 is SYDVKM. The CDR3 contains 16 residues. The CDR3 here is CASSLYAQGLNTEAFF. Written as DNA, the CDR3 is TGTGCCAGCAGTTTATATGCCCAGGGGTTGAACACTGAAGCTTTCTTT. The whole variable domain, remainder taken from reference TRBV28 and TRBJ1-1, is DVKVTQSSRYLVKRTGEKVFLECVQDMDHENMFWYRQDPGLGLRLIYFSYDVKMKEKGDIPEGYSVSREKKERFSLILESASTNQTSMYLCASSLYAQGLNTEAFFGQGTRLTVV.

The chain employs TRBV6-1 and TRBJ1-5; the D gene is possibly TRBD1 (5 bases). The length of the CDR3 is 13 residues. The V end was cut by 6 bases, the J end by 5 bases, with 11 bases between. Per germline, CDR1 MNHNS and CDR2 SASEGT. Written as DNA, the CDR3 is TGTGCCAGCAGCCGACAGATACATCAGCCCCAGCATTTT. Amino acid sequence: CASSRQIHQPQHF.

The rearrangement uses TRBV29-1 and TRBJ1-1; 7 nucleotides align to TRBD1. CDR3 size: 15 residues. With 7 bases clipped from V and 5 bases from J, the junction kept 16 bases outside the gene matches. Germline loops: CDR1 SQVTM, CDR2 ANQGSEA. This chain's CDR3 is CSGNNQGGVETEAFF. The CDR3 DNA sequence: TGCAGCGGGAACAACCAAGGGGGCGTGGAGACTGAAGCTTTCTTT. Full variable domain (outside the CDR3, taken from reference TRBV29-1 and TRBJ1-1): SAVISQKPSRDICQRGTSLTIQCQVDSQVTMMFWYRQQPGQSLTLIATANQGSEATYESGFVIDKFPISRPNLTFSTLTVSNMSPEDSSIYLCSGNNQGGVETEAFFGQGTRLTVV.

This chain joins TRBV19 and TRBJ1-1; D not certain. The germline gives CDR1 LNHDA, CDR2 SQIVND (reference sequence). Trimming removed 5 bases at V and 1 base at J, with 8 bases between. The CDR3 spans 13 residues. The CDR3 DNA sequence: TGTGCCAGTAGTCATACTTCGAACACTGAAGCTTTCTTT. Amino acid sequence: CASSHTSNTEAFF.

This clone was seen just once. Germline and junction disagree at one end, which may indicate a read error. This sample includes further DNA sequences coding for the same CDR3. This chain connects TRBV7-2 to TRBJ2-5; no clear D. The CDR3 contains 16 residues. Germline loops: CDR1 SGHTA, CDR2 FQGNSA. CDR3: CASSPAVERGLETQYF. CDR3 coding DNA: TGCGCCAGCAGTCCCGCAGTGGAACGCGGTTTAGAGACCCAGTACTTC.

This chain links TRBV18 with TRBJ2-1; unclear D gene. The V and J ends lost 3 bases and 4 bases respectively, with 7 bases between them. Germline V gives CDR1 KGHSH, CDR2 LQKENI. The CDR3 runs 13 residues. CDR3: CASSPTRYNEQFF. CDR3 in DNA: TGTGCCAGCTCACCTACGCGGTACAATGAGCAGTTCTTC.

As concerns this clone: At one end, the junction sequence differs from germline, possibly due to a read error. The chain carries TRBV7-7 and TRBJ2-2; a possible D gene is TRBD1 (5 bases). Germline V gene lookup returns CDR1 SSHAT and CDR2 FNYEAQ (reference sequence). The CDR3 totals 13 residues. CDR3 sequence (DNA): TGTGCTAGCAGCTTAGTAGGGGCCGGGGAGCTGTTTTTT. Translation gives CASSLVGAGELFF.

J is TRBJ2-3 and V is TRBV11-3; D gene ambiguous. Germline V gene data show CDR1 as SGHNT and CDR2 as YENEEA. This CDR3 is built from 16 residues. V was cut by 3 bases and J by 1 base, with 14 bases left in between. CDR3 nucleotides: TGTGCCAGCAGCTTTGGGCAGCCGTGGGGCACAGATACGCAGTATTTT. It codes for CASSFGQPWGTDTQYF.

This chain joins TRBV4-1 and TRBJ2-3, with 11 bases lining up with TRBD2. The CDR3 is made up of 17 amino acids. From germline, CDR1 is MGHRA and CDR2 YSYEKL. Unmatched junction bases numbered 12, after V lost 4 bases and J lost 6 bases. In DNA form, the CDR3 reads TGCGCCAGCAGCCGAGCTACTAGCGGGAGATGGGGCGATACGCAGTATTTT. It is translated as CASSRATSGRWGDTQYF.

The gene calls are TRBV5-1 and TRBJ2-5; 10 nucleotides match TRBD2. CDR3 length: 17 amino acids. J gave up 4 bases and V 0 bases, and 9 bases lay outside the gene matches. The germline CDR1 and CDR2 sequences are SGHRS and YFSETQ. The CDR3 nucleotides are TGCGCCAGCAGCTTGGGTAGTATACTAGCGGGACCAGAGACCCAGTACTTC. It encodes CASSLGSILAGPETQYF. Variable domain in full (rest from reference TRBV5-1 and TRBJ2-5): KAGVTQTPRYLIKTRGQQVTLSCSPISGHRSVSWYQQTPGQGLQFLFEYFSETQRNKGNFPGRFSGRQFSNSRSEMNVSTLELGDSALYLCASSLGSILAGPETQYFGPGTRLLVL.

This chain joins TRBV5-1 and TRBJ2-1, with D perhaps TRBD2 (6 bases). The V gene lost 7 bases and the J gene lost 3 bases, with 17 bases spanning the gap. Germline values: CDR1 SGHRS, CDR2 YFSETQ. This CDR3 contains 15 residues. The DNA of the CDR3 is TGCGCCAGCGGTGCCGGGACTGGCGACTACAATGAGCAGTTCTTC. This codes for CASGAGTGDYNEQFF.

This chain connects TRBV9 to TRBJ2-6; maybe TRBD2 (5 bases). CDR3 size: 20 residues. The germline V gene encodes CDR1 SGDLS and CDR2 YYNGEE. V was shortened by 4 bases and J by 3 bases, with 26 bases between the two germline ends. The CDR3 sequence is CASSPWVGSGGRDGANVLTF. CDR3 DNA: TGTGCCAGCAGCCCCTGGGTGGGAAGTGGTGGCCGGGATGGGGCCAACGTCCTGACTTTC. Drawing the rest from reference TRBV9 and TRBJ2-6, the complete variable domain is DSGVTQTPKHLITATGQRVTLRCSPRSGDLSVYWYQQSLDQGLQFLIQYYNGEERAKGNILERFSAQQFPDLHSELNLSSLELGDSALYFCASSPWVGSGGRDGANVLTFGAGSRLTVL.

The CDR3 bases are TGTGCCAGCAGTGGTAGCGGGGACCGCACAGATACGCAGTATTTT. Translation gives CASSGSGDRTDTQYF. V gene TRBV28 combines with J gene TRBJ2-3; TRBD2 matches 8 bases. V lost 5 bases, J lost 1 base, and 5 bases stayed unmatched. The germline V gene encodes CDR1 MDHEN and CDR2 SYDVKM. This CDR3 is 15 amino acids long.

This clone was found a few times. The chain uses TRBV6-1 and TRBJ2-7; D is perhaps TRBD2 (7 bases). The CDR3 is made up of 14 amino acids. Germline values: CDR1 MNHNS, CDR2 SASEGT. With 7 bases removed from V and 12 bases from J, the gap between germline ends came to 25 bases. This chain's CDR3 is CASMGGTRTYEGYF. The CDR3 DNA is TGTGCCAGCATGGGGGGGACACGAACCTACGAGGGGTACTTC.